This T cell receptor (beta chain) appears in the sequencing data of a study of CD8 T cells in Susac syndrome. This clonotype has just one count. Germline trimming cut 2 bases from V and 5 bases from J; bases unmatched to any gene: 6. CDR1 is LGHDT, CDR2 YNNKEL, per germline (reference sequence). This CDR3 contains 15 residues. The T cells that were sequenced for TCR beta were CD8+ and CD4+ cells from blood. While CD8+ and CD4+ T cells were isolated negatively, TEMRA cells were enriched by FACS. cDNA came from around 0.5 to 1 ug RNA primed by random hexamers. Amplification of TCR beta CDR3 across 54 Vbeta and 13 Jbeta was performed with immunoSEQ multiplex PCR. Using its own MiXCR run on the immunoSEQ multiplex PCR reads, TCRdb lists one record per CDR3 protein. The sample has 55,000 to 70,000 distinct CDR3 sequences, approximately 95% seen once.

Sequenced sample: CD8+ T cells from PBMCs. This chain joins TRBV3-1 and TRBJ2-1, with 7 bases lining up with TRBD1. The sequence was obtained from a human donor in good health. CDR3: CASSQRQGDHNEQFF. DNA for the CDR3: TGTGCCAGCAGCCAACGGCAGGGGGACCACAATGAGCAGTTCTTC.